This paragraph reports one T cell receptor beta chain. Antigen: not known. These data come from a study of tumor-infiltrating lymphocytes in primary liver carcinoma. Study summary: Between about 4 and 11 cm across, the tumors were all of stage T1-T3 N0M0. Overall study results and limits: Whereas tumor region pairs overlapped more, tumor-adjacent and tumor-blood pairs overlapped less.

Germline DNA was also extracted, with blood RNA taken from unsorted whole blood. The authors made TCR beta cDNA from 500 to 600 ng total RNA with a constant-region primer. TCR beta libraries came from three nested multiplex PCR rounds using slightly modified ARM-PCR. Investigators reported that the first two PCR rounds, at roughly 10 cycles each, used TRBV1-TRBV30 forward primers with a C-beta reverse primer. TCRdb ran MiXCR on the multiplex PCR reads and lists one entry per CDR3 protein. The table has 300,000 to 350,000 distinct CDR3 sequences, roughly 61% seen once. The V gene's germline CDR1 is SGHAT and CDR2 FQNNGV. The CDR3 runs 16 residues. Trimming shortened V by 0 bases and J by 4 bases, and 16 bases separated the two germline ends.

The chain has TRBV11-2 and TRBJ2-7; tentatively, D is TRBD1 (6 bases). The TCR was taken from a man between 40 and 49 years old with primary liver carcinoma and hepatitis B virus infection. The sample taken for sequencing was peripheral blood. CDR3 protein: CASSLDLGHREYEQYF. CDR3 nucleotide sequence: TGTGCCAGCAGCTTAGATCTGGGACATAGGGAGTACGAGCAGTACTTC.